This T cell receptor beta chain was observed in a study of PD-1 blockade in mismatch repair-deficient tumors (dated by TCRdb to about 2017). Regarding the research as a whole: Between late 2013 and September 2016, the trial enrolled about 93 consecutive patients with about twelve mismatch repair-deficient cancer types, every one of whom had been previously treated and was progressing. Tumor-associated T cell clones were tracked in the peripheral blood of patients responding to PD-1 blockade by deep sequencing of TCR CDR3 regions. Findings and caveats that apply to the study as a whole: After pembrolizumab, tumor-resident clones, which were often undetectable in blood before treatment, expanded rapidly and then contracted, generally ahead of radiologic responses.

Germline trimming: 6 bases from V, 9 bases from J; junction bases outside gene matches: 1. From cysteine to phenylalanine, the CDR3 is 11 amino acids long. The only DNA kept is the CDR3, 33 bases in frame from the first base. CDR1 LNHDA and CDR2 SQIVND were looked up in the germline V gene (reference sequence). The library came from the immunoSEQ multiplex PCR assay. This immuneACCESS table, as held by TCRdb, lists in-frame sequences with V and J called but not all clones. Of the missing ones, under half trace to an unresolved V gene in checked studies; the others have no known cause. The sample table records 60,000 to 70,000 clones; more than 70% of these occur just once. The ten biggest clones cover roughly 13% of the sample. Mismatch repair deficiency in every enrolled patient was established by polymerase chain reaction or immunohistochemistry. TCR sequencing was performed for a few patients who responded to pembrolizumab therapy. The phase II trial prospectively tested pembrolizumab PD-1 blockade in advanced mismatch repair-deficient cancers regardless of tissue of origin. Serial peripheral blood T cell samples were collected before and at multiple times after starting PD-1 blockade. Blood sampling times were expressed in weeks after the first pembrolizumab dose.

This clone occurred once. The clone's antigen remains unknown. The input lacks base qualities; no much larger clone sits a single base away. This chain joins TRBV19 to TRBJ2-1; 8 nucleotides in the junction match TRBD2. Specimen: peripheral blood, collected 52 weeks after starting pembrolizumab. The receptor comes from an adult with mismatch repair-deficient cancer. In nucleotides, the sequence is TGTGCCAGTAGAACTAGCGGTGAGCAGTTCTTC. Translation gives CASRTSGEQFF.